This TCR beta chain was observed in a study of OX40 agonist ivuxolimab in advanced cancers. Looking at the study overall: Patients were given ivuxolimab, an antibody that agonizes OX40 (CD134). Prior anti-PD-1, anti-PD-L1 or anti-CTLA-4 therapy did not bar entry, and around 39% had some. Study-wide points: Low normalized T-cell clonal expansion was also seen in some nonresponders. Antigen specificity remained undetermined for the expanded peripheral T cells.

Losses at the gene ends were 3 bases for V and 1 base for J; bases not matched to a gene: 8. Germline V CDR1 and CDR2: GTSNPN, SVGIG (reference sequence). This CDR3 has 16 residues. Clones were sequenced by immunoSEQ multiplex PCR, and TCRdb holds only the in-frame ones, with some missing. Of 15,000 to 20,000 clones in the sample, 73% were seen once. With respect to this clone: The antigen remains unidentified.

This sequence joins TRBV30 and TRBJ2-2; 7 bases are shared with TRBD2. Source: CD4+ or CD8+ T cells sorted from blood, taken in a trial of the OX40 agonist ivuxolimab. The source of this sequence is an adult with an advanced solid tumor such as melanoma, head and neck, liver or kidney cancer. The CDR3 protein is CAWRALGRENTGELFF. The CDR3 DNA reads as TGTGCCTGGAGGGCCCTGGGGAGGGAGAACACCGGGGAGCTGTTTTTT.